Given below is one T cell receptor (beta chain) in context. Its antigen remains unknown. Sequencing was performed with immunoSEQ multiplex PCR; in TCRdb, only in-frame clones are kept and a portion is missing. This table has about 180,000 clones, just over 85% appearing once. This sample is drawn from a study of T cell responses to AZD1222 COVID-19 vaccine. Study-wide results and caveats: Most donors were white British, females outnumbered males, and clonal diversity was possibly underestimated. Dominant CD4 TCR responses targeted spike regions 160-218 and 743-854.

The ends were cut back, 1 base at V and 1 base at J, with 7 bases in the middle. The CDR3 spans 14 residues. Germline V lookup: CDR1 LGHNT, CDR2 FRNRAP. This specimen consisted of peripheral blood, obtained on day 0 of AZD1222 vaccination. The clonotype originates from an adult in good health. The chain recombines TRBV12-5 with TRBJ2-5, with D tentatively TRBD1 (6 bases). CDR3 coding DNA: TGTGCTAGTGGTTTGGCGACAGGCCAAGAGACCCAGTACTTC. Protein sequence: CASGLATGQETQYF.